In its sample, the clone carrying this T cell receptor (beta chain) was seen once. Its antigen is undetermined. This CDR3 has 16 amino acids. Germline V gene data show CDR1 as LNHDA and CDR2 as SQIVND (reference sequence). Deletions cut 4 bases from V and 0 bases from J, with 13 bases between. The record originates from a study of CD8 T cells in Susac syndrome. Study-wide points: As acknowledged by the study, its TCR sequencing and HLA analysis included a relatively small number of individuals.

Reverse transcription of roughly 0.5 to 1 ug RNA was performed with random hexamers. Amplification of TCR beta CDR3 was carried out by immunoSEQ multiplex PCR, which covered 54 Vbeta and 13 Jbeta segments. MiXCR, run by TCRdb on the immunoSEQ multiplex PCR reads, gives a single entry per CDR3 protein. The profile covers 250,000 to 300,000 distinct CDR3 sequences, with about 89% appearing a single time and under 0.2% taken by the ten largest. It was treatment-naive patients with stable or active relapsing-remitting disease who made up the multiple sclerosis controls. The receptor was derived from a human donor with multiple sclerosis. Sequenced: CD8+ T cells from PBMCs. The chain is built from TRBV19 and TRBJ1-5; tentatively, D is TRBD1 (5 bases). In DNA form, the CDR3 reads TGTGCCAGTAGTACAGGGACGGGGTATAGCAATCAGCCCCAGCATTTT. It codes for CASSTGTGYSNQPQHF.